This T cell receptor beta chain was profiled in a study of naive CD8 T cells in extremely preterm neonates. TCRdb keeps only in-frame clones here, not all; method: immunoSEQ multiplex PCR. This table holds roughly 5,000 clones, over 95% found once. This clone was picked up one time. This CDR3 comprises 15 residues. V lost 3 bases to trimming and J lost 4 bases; unmatched junction nucleotides: 9. Germline lookup yields CDR1 SGHRS and CDR2 YFSETQ. The receptor was derived from a human donor in good health. The V call is TRBV5-1, the J call TRBJ2-7, with TRBD1 identical over 8 bases. The source material was naive CD8+ T cells from blood. The DNA for the CDR3 is TGCGCCAGCAGCTCGGTCGGACAGGGCGCTTACGAGCAGTACTTC. It is translated as CASSSVGQGAYEQYF.